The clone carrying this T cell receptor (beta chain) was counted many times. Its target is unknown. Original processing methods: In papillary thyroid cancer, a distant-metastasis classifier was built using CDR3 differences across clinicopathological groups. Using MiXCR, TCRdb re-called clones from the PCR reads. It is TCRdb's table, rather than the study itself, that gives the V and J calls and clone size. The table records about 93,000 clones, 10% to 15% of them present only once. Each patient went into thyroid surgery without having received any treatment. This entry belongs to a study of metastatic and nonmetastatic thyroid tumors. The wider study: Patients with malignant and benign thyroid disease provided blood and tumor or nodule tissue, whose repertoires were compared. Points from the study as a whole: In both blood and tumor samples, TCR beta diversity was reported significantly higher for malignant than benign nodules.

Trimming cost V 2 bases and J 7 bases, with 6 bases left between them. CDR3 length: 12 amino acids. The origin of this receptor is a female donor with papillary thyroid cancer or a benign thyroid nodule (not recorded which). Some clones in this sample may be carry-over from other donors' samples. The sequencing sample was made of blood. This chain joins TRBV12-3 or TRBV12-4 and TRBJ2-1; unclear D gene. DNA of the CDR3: TGTGCCAGCAGTTTATCCGGGAATGAGCAGTTCTTC. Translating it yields CASSLSGNEQFF.